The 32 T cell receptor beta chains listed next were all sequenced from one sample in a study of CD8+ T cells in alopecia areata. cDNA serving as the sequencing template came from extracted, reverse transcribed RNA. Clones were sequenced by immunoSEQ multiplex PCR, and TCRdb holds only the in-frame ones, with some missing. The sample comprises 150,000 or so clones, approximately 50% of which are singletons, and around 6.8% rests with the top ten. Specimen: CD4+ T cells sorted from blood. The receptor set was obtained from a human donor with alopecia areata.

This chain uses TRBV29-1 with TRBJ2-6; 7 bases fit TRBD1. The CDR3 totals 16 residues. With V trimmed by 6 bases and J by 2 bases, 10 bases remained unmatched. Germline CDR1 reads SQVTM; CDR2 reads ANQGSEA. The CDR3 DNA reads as TGCAGCGTCCCCCGGACAGGCAACACTGGGGCCAACGTCCTGACTTTC. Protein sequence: CSVPRTGNTGANVLTF.

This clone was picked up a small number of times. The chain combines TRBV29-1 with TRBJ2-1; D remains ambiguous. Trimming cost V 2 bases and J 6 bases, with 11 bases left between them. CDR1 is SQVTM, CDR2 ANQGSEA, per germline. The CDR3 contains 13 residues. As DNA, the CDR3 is TGCAGCGTTGAACGTGCGGTGGGCAATGAGCAGTTCTTC. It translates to CSVERAVGNEQFF.

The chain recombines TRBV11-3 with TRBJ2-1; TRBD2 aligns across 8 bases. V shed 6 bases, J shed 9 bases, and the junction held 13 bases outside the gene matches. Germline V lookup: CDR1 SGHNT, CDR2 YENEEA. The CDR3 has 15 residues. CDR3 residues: CASSTVAGTSGEQFF. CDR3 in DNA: TGTGCCAGCAGTACCGTAGCGGGGACCTCCGGTGAGCAGTTCTTC.

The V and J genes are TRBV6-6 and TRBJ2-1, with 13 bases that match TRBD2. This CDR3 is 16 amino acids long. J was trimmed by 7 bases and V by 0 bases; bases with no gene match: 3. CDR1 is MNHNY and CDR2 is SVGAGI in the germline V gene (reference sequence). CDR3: CASSYSRLAGGNEQFF. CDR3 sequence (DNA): TGTGCCAGCAGTTACTCGCGACTAGCGGGAGGAAATGAGCAGTTCTTC.

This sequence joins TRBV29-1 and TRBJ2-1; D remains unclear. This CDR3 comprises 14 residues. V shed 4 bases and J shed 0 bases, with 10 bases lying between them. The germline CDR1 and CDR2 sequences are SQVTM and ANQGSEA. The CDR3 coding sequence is TGCAGCGTTGGCCCGACCAGCTCCTACAATGAGCAGTTCTTC. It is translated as CSVGPTSSYNEQFF.

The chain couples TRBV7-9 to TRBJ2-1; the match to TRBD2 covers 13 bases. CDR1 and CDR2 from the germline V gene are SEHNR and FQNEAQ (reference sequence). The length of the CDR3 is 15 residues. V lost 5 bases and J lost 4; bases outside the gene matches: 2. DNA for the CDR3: TGTGCCAGCAGCCAGACTAGCGGGAGGTACAATGAGCAGTTCTTC. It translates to CASSQTSGRYNEQFF. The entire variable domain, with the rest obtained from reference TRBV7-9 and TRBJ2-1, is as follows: DTGVSQNPRHKITKRGQNVTFRCDPISEHNRLYWYRQTLGQGPEFLTYFQNEAQLEKSRLLSDRFSAERPKGSFSTLEIQRTEQGDSAMYLCASSQTSGRYNEQFFGPGTRLTVL.

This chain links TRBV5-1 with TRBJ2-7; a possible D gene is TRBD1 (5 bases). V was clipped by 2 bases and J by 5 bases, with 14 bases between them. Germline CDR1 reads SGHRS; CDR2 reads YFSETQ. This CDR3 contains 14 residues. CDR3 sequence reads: CASSLAGQEDEQYF. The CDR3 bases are TGCGCCAGCAGCTTAGCAGGACAAGAGGACGAGCAGTACTTC.

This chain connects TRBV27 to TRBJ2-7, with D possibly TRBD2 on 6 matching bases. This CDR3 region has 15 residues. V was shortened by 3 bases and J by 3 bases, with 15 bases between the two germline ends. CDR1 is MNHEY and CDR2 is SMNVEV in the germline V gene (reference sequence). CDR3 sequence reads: CASSFSLSGGYEQYF. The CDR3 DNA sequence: TGTGCCAGCAGTTTCAGTCTTAGCGGAGGCTACGAGCAGTACTTC.

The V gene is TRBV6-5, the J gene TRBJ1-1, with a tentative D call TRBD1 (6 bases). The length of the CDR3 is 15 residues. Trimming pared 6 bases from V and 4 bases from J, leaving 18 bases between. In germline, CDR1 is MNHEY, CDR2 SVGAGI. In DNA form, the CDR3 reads TGTGCCAGCAGGCACCACAGGGAAAGGGGCACTGAAGCTTTCTTT. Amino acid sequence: CASRHHRERGTEAFF.

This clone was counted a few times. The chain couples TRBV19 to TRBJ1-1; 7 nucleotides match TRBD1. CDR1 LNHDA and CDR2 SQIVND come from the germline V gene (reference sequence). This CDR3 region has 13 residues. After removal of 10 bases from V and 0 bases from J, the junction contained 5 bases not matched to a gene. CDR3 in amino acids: CATRDSLNTEAFF. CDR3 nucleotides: TGTGCCACCAGGGACAGCTTGAACACTGAAGCTTTCTTT.

CDR3 nucleotides: TGTGCCAGCAGTCGAACAGGGGCAGAGACCCAGTACTTC. It yields the protein CASSRTGAETQYF. The V gene is TRBV6-1, the J gene TRBJ2-5, with 7 positions matching TRBD1. Germline V CDR1 and CDR2: MNHNS, SASEGT. The CDR3 length is 13 residues. Losses at the gene ends were 5 bases for V and 4 bases for J; bases not matched to a gene: 4.

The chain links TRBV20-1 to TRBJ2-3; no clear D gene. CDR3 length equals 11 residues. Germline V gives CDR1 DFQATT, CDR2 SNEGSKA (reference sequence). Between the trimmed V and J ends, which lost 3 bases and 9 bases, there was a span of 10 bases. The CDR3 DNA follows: TGCAGTGCTAGTTCGGTGGGCACGCAGTATTTT. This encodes CSASSVGTQYF.

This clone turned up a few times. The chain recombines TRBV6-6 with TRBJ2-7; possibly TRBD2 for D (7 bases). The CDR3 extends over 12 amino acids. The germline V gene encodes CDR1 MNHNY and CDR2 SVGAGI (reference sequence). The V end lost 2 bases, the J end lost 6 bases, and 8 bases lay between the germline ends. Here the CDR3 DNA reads TGTGCCAGCAGTTACAGGGGGGGCGAGCAGTACTTC. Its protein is CASSYRGGEQYF.

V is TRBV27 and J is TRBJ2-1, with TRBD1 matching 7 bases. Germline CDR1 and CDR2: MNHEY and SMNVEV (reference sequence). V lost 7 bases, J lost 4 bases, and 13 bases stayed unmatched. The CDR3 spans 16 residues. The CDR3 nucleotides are TGTGCCAGCACCCCTCGGACAGGACATATTTACAATGAGCAGTTCTTC. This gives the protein CASTPRTGHIYNEQFF.

The CDR3 nucleotides read TGTGCCAGCAGTTTTAGATGGGCCGGAACGCACTATGGCTACACCTTC. It translates to CASSFRWAGTHYGYTF. The chain recombines TRBV27 with TRBJ1-2; D is undetermined. The CDR3 spans 16 residues. Per germline, CDR1 MNHEY and CDR2 SMNVEV (reference sequence). The germline V and J ends were trimmed by 3 bases and 3 bases, with 17 bases remaining between them.

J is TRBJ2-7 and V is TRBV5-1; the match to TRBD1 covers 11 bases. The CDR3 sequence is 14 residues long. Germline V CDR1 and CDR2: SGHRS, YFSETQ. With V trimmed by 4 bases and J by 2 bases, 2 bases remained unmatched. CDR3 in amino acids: CASSVGQGAYEQYF. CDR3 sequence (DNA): TGCGCCAGCAGCGTGGGACAGGGGGCCTACGAGCAGTACTTC.

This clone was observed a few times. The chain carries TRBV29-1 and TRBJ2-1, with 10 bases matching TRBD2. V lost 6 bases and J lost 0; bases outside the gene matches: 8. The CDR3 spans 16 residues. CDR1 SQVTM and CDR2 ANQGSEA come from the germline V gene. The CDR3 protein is CSVTASSGSSYNEQFF. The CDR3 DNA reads TGCAGCGTCACAGCCTCTAGCGGGAGCTCCTACAATGAGCAGTTCTTC.

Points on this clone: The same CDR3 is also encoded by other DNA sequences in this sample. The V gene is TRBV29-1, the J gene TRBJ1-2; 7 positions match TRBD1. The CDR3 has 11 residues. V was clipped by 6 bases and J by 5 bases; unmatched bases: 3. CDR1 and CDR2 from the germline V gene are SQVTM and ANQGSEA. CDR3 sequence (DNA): TGCAGCGTCCGACAGGGATATGGCTACACCTTC. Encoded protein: CSVRQGYGYTF. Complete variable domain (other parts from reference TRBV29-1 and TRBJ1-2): SAVISQKPSRDICQRGTSLTIQCQVDSQVTMMFWYRQQPGQSLTLIATANQGSEATYESGFVIDKFPISRPNLTFSTLTVSNMSPEDSSIYLCSVRQGYGYTFGSGTRLTVV.

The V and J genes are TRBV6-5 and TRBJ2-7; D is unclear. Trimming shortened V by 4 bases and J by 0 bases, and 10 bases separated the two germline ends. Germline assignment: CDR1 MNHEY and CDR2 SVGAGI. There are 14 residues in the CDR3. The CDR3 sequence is CASSSNSASYEQYF. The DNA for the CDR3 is TGTGCCAGCAGTTCTAACAGCGCCTCCTACGAGCAGTACTTC.

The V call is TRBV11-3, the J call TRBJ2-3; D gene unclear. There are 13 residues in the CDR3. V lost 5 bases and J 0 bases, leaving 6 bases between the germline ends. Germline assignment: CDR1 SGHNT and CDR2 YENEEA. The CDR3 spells CASSAYSTDTQYF. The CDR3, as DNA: TGTGCCAGCAGCGCCTATAGCACAGATACGCAGTATTTT.

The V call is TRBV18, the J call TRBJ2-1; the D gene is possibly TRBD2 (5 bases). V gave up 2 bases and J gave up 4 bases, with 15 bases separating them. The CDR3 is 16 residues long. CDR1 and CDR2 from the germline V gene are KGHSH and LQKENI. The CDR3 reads CASSPIGGGNYNEQFF. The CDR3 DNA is TGTGCCAGCTCACCAATAGGCGGAGGTAATTACAATGAGCAGTTCTTC.

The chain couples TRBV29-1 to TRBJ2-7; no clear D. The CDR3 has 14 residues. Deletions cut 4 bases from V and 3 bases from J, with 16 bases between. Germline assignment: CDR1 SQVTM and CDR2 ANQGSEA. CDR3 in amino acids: CSVVLAPGFYEQYF. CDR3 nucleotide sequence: TGCAGCGTTGTTTTGGCTCCTGGATTCTACGAGCAGTACTTC.

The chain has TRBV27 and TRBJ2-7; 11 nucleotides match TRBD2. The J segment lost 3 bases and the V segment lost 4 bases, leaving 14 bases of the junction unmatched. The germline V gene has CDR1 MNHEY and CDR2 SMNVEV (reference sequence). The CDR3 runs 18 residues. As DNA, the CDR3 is TGTGCCAGCAGTTCCCCAAAATATAGGACTAGCGGGTTCTACGAGCAGTACTTC. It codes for CASSSPKYRTSGFYEQYF.

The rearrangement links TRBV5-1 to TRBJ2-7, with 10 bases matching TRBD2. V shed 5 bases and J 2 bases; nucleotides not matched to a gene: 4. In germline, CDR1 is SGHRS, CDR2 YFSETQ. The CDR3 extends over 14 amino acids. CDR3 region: CASRRTSGAYEQYF. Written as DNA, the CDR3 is TGCGCCAGCAGAAGGACTAGCGGAGCCTACGAGCAGTACTTC.

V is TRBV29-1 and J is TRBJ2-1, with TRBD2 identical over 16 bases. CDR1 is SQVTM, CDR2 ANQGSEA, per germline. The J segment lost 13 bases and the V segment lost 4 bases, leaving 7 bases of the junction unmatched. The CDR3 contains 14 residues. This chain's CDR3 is CSVGGTSGRAPQFF. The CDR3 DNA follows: TGCAGCGTTGGGGGGACTAGCGGGAGGGCCCCCCAGTTCTTC.

Written as DNA, the CDR3 is TGTGCCAGCAGCTCGACTAGTTCCAATGAGCAGTTCTTC. It is translated as CASSSTSSNEQFF. V is TRBV7-3 and J is TRBJ2-1; possible D gene TRBD2, 6 bases. CDR1 is SGHTA and CDR2 is FQGTGA in the germline V gene. There are 13 residues in the CDR3. Trimming removed 4 bases from V and 6 bases from J, with 10 bases in between.

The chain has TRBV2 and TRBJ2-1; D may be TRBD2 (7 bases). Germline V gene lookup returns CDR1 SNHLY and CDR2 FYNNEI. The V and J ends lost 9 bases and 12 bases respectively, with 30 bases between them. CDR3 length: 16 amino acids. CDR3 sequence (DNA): TGTGCCAGTAGCCAACTTACGAGAGGGGGGGAATCAGGGCAGTTCTTC. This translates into CASSQLTRGGESGQFF.

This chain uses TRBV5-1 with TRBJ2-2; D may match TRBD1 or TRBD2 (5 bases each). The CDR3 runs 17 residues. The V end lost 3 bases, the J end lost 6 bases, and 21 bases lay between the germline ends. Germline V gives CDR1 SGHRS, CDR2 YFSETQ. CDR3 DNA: TGCGCCAGCAGCTCTGATATCGTCGGGACGGTCGCCGGGGAGCTGTTTTTT. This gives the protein CASSSDIVGTVAGELFF.

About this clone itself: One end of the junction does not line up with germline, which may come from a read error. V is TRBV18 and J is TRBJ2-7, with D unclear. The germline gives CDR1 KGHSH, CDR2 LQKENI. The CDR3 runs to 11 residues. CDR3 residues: CASSPPAEQYF. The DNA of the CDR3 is TGTGCCAGCTCCCCACCAGCGGAGCAGTACTTC.

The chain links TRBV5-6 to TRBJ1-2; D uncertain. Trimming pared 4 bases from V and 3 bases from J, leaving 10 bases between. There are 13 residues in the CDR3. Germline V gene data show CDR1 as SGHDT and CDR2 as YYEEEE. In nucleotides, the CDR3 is TGTGCCAGCAGCCCGATACCCGACTATGGCTACACCTTC. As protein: CASSPIPDYGYTF.

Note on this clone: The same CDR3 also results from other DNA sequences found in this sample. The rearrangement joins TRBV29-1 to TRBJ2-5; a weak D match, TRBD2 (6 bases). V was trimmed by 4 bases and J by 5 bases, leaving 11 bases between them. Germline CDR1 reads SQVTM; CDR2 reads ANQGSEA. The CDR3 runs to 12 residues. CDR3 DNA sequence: TGCAGCGTTGGGAGGGCCGGTGAGACCCAGTACTTC. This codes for CSVGRAGETQYF.

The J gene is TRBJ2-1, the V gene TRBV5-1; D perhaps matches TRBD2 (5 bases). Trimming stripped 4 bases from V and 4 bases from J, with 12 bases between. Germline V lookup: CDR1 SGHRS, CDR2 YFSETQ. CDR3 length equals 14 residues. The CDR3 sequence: CASSQRTGYNEQFF. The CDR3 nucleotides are TGCGCCAGCAGCCAAAGGACTGGATACAATGAGCAGTTCTTC.